Below, 21 T cell receptor beta chains from the same sample are listed, as sequenced in a study of cytomegalovirus exposure and HLA in healthy donors. With 60 Vbeta and 13 Jbeta primers, the PCR was carried out. Here immunoSEQ multiplex PCR was the method, and the copy in TCRdb shows in-frame clones only, minus some. The table includes about 200,000 clones, 82% detected once. Sequencing was performed on PBMCs. These receptors were taken from a woman in her forties in good health and CMV-seronegative.

The rearrangement joins TRBV4-2 to TRBJ1-5, with TRBD1 identical over 7 bases. Germline assignment: CDR1 LGHNA and CDR2 YNFKEQ. Germline trimming cut 7 bases from V and 6 bases from J; bases unmatched to any gene: 12. The CDR3 is 15 amino acids. The CDR3 DNA is TGTGCCAGCAACCCCTCGGACAGGCAGGGTCAGCCCCAGCATTTT. It translates to CASNPSDRQGQPQHF.

A word on this clone: A single base is all that separates this from a far larger clone, so a read error is likely. The sample holds other DNA sequences that translate to the same CDR3. V gene TRBV6-1 combines with J gene TRBJ2-7; D call uncertain. The CDR3 is made up of 15 amino acids. Per the germline V gene, CDR1 is MNHNS and CDR2 is SASEGT. The CDR3 sequence: CASSESVELSYEQYF. In DNA form, the CDR3 reads TGTGCTAGCAGTGAAAGTGTGGAGTTGTCCTACGAGCAGTACTTC.

This clone was detected only once. The CDR3 DNA reads TGCGCCAGCCGGGGGACCCAGAACACCGGGGAGCTGTTTTTT. This encodes CASRGTQNTGELFF. The chain combines TRBV5-1 with TRBJ2-2; D perhaps matches TRBD2 (6 bases). V lost 7 bases, J lost 1 base, and 11 bases lay in between. This CDR3 is built from 14 residues. Germline values: CDR1 SGHRS, CDR2 YFSETQ.

V gene TRBV2 combines with J gene TRBJ2-2, with D possibly TRBD1 on 6 matching bases. Germline CDR1 reads SNHLY; CDR2 reads FYNNEI. Trimming cost V 4 bases and J 0 bases, with 21 bases left between them. The CDR3 is 19 amino acids. The CDR3 is CASSVIRQVEATNTGELFF. The CDR3 nucleotides read TGTGCCAGCAGTGTGATCCGACAGGTAGAAGCAACGAACACCGGGGAGCTGTTTTTT. Supplemented by reference TRBV2 and TRBJ2-2, the full variable domain reads EPEVTQTPSHQVTQMGQEVILRCVPISNHLYFYWYRQILGQKVEFLVSFYNNEISEKSEIFDDQFSVERPDGSNFTLKIRSTKLEDSAMYFCASSVIRQVEATNTGELFFGEGSRLTVL.

The rearrangement joins TRBV19 to TRBJ2-3; D may be TRBD1 (5 bases). Per germline, CDR1 LNHDA and CDR2 SQIVND (reference sequence). Deletions cut 4 bases from V and 0 bases from J, with 23 bases between. CDR3 length: 19 amino acids. CDR3 in amino acids: CASSNEPPTGPRSTDTQYF. In DNA form, the CDR3 reads TGTGCCAGTAGTAACGAGCCACCCACAGGTCCGCGGAGCACAGATACGCAGTATTTT.

The CDR3 spells CASSLGTGDYGYTF. As DNA, the CDR3 is TGTGCCAGCAGCTTGGGGACAGGCGACTATGGCTACACCTTC. The rearrangement joins TRBV7-9 to TRBJ1-2; TRBD1 aligns across 8 bases. V trimming: 3 bases; J trimming: 3 bases; junction bases outside the gene matches: 3. The CDR3 length is 14 residues. Germline V lookup: CDR1 SEHNR, CDR2 FQNEAQ (reference sequence).

The chain links TRBV5-1 to TRBJ1-2; 12 bases align to TRBD1. The germline gives CDR1 SGHRS, CDR2 YFSETQ. CDR3 length: 15 amino acids. Trimming at V came to 5 bases and at J to 7 bases, leaving 9 bases not matched to a gene. CDR3 sequence: CASSLTTGQGAGYTF. The CDR3 DNA reads TGCGCCAGCAGTCTTACTACGGGACAGGGGGCTGGCTACACCTTC.

This chain joins TRBV7-2 and TRBJ2-3; TRBD2 agrees at 11 bases. V gave up 7 bases and J gave up 0 bases; unmatched junction bases: 3. Germline loops: CDR1 SGHTA, CDR2 FQGNSA. The CDR3 consists of 15 residues. CDR3 in DNA: TGTGCCAGCACACTAGCGGGAGTCAGCACAGATACGCAGTATTTT. Protein product: CASTLAGVSTDTQYF.

This rearrangement joins TRBV2 to TRBJ2-5; the match to TRBD2 covers 10 bases. Germline values: CDR1 SNHLY, CDR2 FYNNEI. V was pared by 4 bases and J by 0 bases, with 5 bases of the junction left unmatched. The CDR3 length is 16 residues. CDR3 protein: CASSVERGGYQETQYF. In nucleotides, the CDR3 is TGTGCCAGCAGTGTCGAGCGGGGGGGGTACCAAGAGACCCAGTACTTC.

This clone was detected a few times. The CDR3 spells CASSFGAGVTDTQYF. CDR3 nucleotide sequence: TGCGCCAGCAGCTTCGGCGCAGGGGTCACAGATACGCAGTATTTT. The rearrangement links TRBV5-1 to TRBJ2-3; D may be TRBD1 (6 bases). With 2 bases removed from V and 2 bases from J, the gap between germline ends came to 12 bases. This CDR3 contains 15 residues. Germline-derived CDR1 and CDR2 are SGHRS and YFSETQ.

This clone was counted a few times. The rearrangement joins TRBV10-3 to TRBJ2-7, with 7 positions matching TRBD1. The trim removed 7 bases at V and 1 base at J, leaving 1 base unmatched. Germline CDR1 and CDR2: ENHRY and SYGVKD. The CDR3 runs 12 residues. This CDR3 is CAIMGQSYEQYF. The DNA for the CDR3 is TGTGCCATCATGGGACAGTCCTACGAGCAGTACTTC.

V gene TRBV9 combines with J gene TRBJ1-2, with TRBD1 identical over 7 bases. The V and J ends lost 0 bases and 5 bases, in that order; junction bases with no gene match: 7. Germline V lookup: CDR1 SGDLS, CDR2 YYNGEE. The CDR3 is 15 amino acids. The CDR3 bases are TGTGCCAGCAGCGTAGGGACAGGATCACTTTATGGCTACACCTTC. It codes for CASSVGTGSLYGYTF. Full variable domain (missing parts from reference TRBV9 and TRBJ1-2): DSGVTQTPKHLITATGQRVTLRCSPRSGDLSVYWYQQSLDQGLQFLIQYYNGEERAKGNILERFSAQQFPDLHSELNLSSLELGDSALYFCASSVGTGSLYGYTFGSGTRLTVV.

This rearrangement joins TRBV15 to TRBJ2-2; TRBD2 matches 12 bases. J lost 8 bases, V lost 0 bases, and 7 bases had no gene match. Germline CDR1 is LNHNV and CDR2 is YYDKDF (reference sequence). This CDR3 spans 17 amino acids. The CDR3 coding sequence is TGTGCCACCAGCAGAGAAGAGGGACTAGCGGGCAGGGGGGAGCTGTTTTTT. Translated: CATSREEGLAGRGELFF.

This clone was detected once. The CDR3 reads CASSLWPSGTSYEQYF. In DNA, the CDR3 is TGTGCCAGCAGCTTATGGCCTAGCGGGACATCCTACGAGCAGTACTTC. The chain joins TRBV7-9 to TRBJ2-7; 9 bases agree with TRBD2. J lost 1 base, V lost 2 bases, and 6 bases had no gene match. CDR1 is SEHNR and CDR2 is FQNEAQ in the germline V gene (reference sequence). This CDR3 is 16 amino acids long.

The rearrangement uses TRBV6-1 and TRBJ1-5; unclear D gene. Germline-derived CDR1 and CDR2 are MNHNS and SASEGT. The ends were cut back, 2 bases at V and 0 bases at J, with 8 bases in the middle. The CDR3 totals 15 residues. The chain's CDR3 is CASSENRISNQPQHF. CDR3 bases: TGTGCCAGCAGTGAAAACAGAATTAGCAATCAGCCCCAGCATTTT.

This clone was observed a few times. V usage is TRBV28 and J usage is TRBJ1-5; D gene unclear. Germline V gives CDR1 MDHEN, CDR2 SYDVKM. This CDR3 is built from 16 residues. V dropped 1 base and J dropped 0 bases, with 10 bases sitting between them. CDR3 in amino acids: CASSLFGLNSNQPQHF. The CDR3, as DNA: TGTGCCAGCAGTTTATTCGGTCTTAATAGCAATCAGCCCCAGCATTTT.

The chain's CDR3 is CASSPGLAGVEQYF. The CDR3 DNA reads TGTGCCAGTAGCCCGGGACTAGCGGGAGTCGAGCAGTACTTC. The chain uses TRBV19 and TRBJ2-7, with 14 bases lining up with TRBD2. V was pared by 6 bases and J by 6 bases, with 4 bases of the junction left unmatched. The CDR3 consists of 14 residues. Looked up from germline, CDR1 is LNHDA and CDR2 is SQIVND (reference sequence). Variable domain in full (rest from reference TRBV19 and TRBJ2-7): DGGITQSPKYLFRKEGQNVTLSCEQNLNHDAMYWYRQDPGQGLRLIYYSQIVNDFQKGDIAEGYSVSREKKESFPLTVTSAQKNPTAFYLCASSPGLAGVEQYFGPGTRLTVT.

This sequence joins TRBV5-1 and TRBJ2-1, with D perhaps matching TRBD1 (6 bases). Germline V lookup: CDR1 SGHRS, CDR2 YFSETQ. V was cut by 4 bases and J by 4 bases, with 12 bases left in between. The CDR3 runs 14 residues. The CDR3 spells CASSQGQNYNEQFF. The CDR3 nucleotides are TGCGCCAGCAGCCAAGGACAGAATTACAATGAGCAGTTCTTC.

The chain combines TRBV16 with TRBJ2-6, with TRBD1 as a possible D gene (6 bases). Germline CDR1 KGHSY, CDR2 FQNENV. The V and J ends lost 4 bases and 0 bases respectively, with 7 bases between them. The CDR3 runs 15 residues. In DNA form, the CDR3 reads TGTGCCAGCAGCCGCAGGGGCTCTGGGGCCAACGTCCTGACTTTC. This sequence encodes CASSRRGSGANVLTF.

J is TRBJ1-1 and V is TRBV27; D remains ambiguous. Germline assignment: CDR1 MNHEY and CDR2 SMNVEV (reference sequence). The CDR3 contains 13 residues. Trimming took 6 bases from V and 1 from J, leaving 9 bases between them. The CDR3 here is CASSSKRNTEAFF. In DNA form, the CDR3 reads TGTGCCAGCAGCTCAAAGAGGAACACTGAAGCTTTCTTT.

For the CDR3, the DNA is TGTGCCAGTAGTATAGGCGGTAGCACAGATACGCAGTATTTT. Amino acids: CASSIGGSTDTQYF. The chain is built from TRBV19 and TRBJ2-3; D call uncertain. Germline V gene data show CDR1 as LNHDA and CDR2 as SQIVND (reference sequence). CDR3 length: 14 amino acids. Trimming shortened V by 1 base and J by 0 bases, and 5 bases separated the two germline ends.